This T cell receptor beta chain was sequenced in a study of blood T cell repertoires in COVID-19. About the research overall: Spain, Italy and the United States supplied samples that represented acute and convalescent COVID-19.

The method was immunoSEQ multiplex PCR; TCRdb's version includes in-frame clones alone and lacks a portion of them. In the table there are some 45,000 clones, 87% of which are singletons. The sample consisted of peripheral blood. This TCR was recovered from a man aged 55 to 70 with active COVID-19.

CDR3 region: CASSLQGAPYEQYF. Here the CDR3 DNA reads TGTGCCAGCAGTTTACAGGGGGCCCCCTACGAGCAGTACTTC. The chain couples TRBV28 to TRBJ2-7; 8 nucleotides line up with TRBD1. The CDR3 spans 14 residues. Germline V CDR1 and CDR2: MDHEN, SYDVKM. With V trimmed by 2 bases and J by 2 bases, 2 bases remained unmatched. Combining the CDR3 with reference TRBV28 and TRBJ2-7 gives the whole variable domain DVKVTQSSRYLVKRTGEKVFLECVQDMDHENMFWYRQDPGLGLRLIYFSYDVKMKEKGDIPEGYSVSREKKERFSLILESASTNQTSMYLCASSLQGAPYEQYFGPGTRLTVT.